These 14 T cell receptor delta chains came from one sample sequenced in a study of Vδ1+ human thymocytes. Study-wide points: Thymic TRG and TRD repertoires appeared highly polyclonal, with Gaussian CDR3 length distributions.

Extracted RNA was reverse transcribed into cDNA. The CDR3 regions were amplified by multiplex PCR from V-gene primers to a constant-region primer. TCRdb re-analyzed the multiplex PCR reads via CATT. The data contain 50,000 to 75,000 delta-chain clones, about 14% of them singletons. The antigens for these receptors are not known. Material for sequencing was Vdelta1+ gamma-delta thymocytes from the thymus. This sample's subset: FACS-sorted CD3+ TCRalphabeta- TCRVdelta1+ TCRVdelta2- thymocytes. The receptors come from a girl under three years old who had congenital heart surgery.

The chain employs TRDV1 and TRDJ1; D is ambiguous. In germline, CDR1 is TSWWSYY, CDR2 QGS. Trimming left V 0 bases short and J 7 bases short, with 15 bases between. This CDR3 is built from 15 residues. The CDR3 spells CALGELSPRQGKLIF. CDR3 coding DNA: TGTGCTCTTGGGGAACTAAGTCCCCGGCAGGGTAAACTCATCTTT.

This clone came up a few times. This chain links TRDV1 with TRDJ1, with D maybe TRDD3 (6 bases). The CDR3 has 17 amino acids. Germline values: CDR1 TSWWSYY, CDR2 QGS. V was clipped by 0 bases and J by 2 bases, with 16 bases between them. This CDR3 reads CALGELVFMGVTDKLIF. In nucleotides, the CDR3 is TGTGCTCTTGGGGAACTAGTGTTTATGGGGGTTACCGATAAACTCATCTTT.

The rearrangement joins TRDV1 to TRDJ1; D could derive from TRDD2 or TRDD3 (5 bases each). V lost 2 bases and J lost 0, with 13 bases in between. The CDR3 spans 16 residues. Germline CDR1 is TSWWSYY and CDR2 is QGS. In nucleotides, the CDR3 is TGTGCTCTTGGGGAATGTTCCTTGGGGTACACCGATAAACTCATCTTT. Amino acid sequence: CALGECSLGYTDKLIF.

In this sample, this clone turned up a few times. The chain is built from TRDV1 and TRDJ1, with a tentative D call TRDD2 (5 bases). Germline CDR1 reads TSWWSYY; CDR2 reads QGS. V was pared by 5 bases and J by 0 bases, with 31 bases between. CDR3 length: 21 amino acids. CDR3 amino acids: CALGTLSFPGDSGKYTDKLIF. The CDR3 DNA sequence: TGTGCTCTTGGGACGTTAAGTTTTCCTGGCGATTCTGGCAAATACACCGATAAACTCATCTTT.

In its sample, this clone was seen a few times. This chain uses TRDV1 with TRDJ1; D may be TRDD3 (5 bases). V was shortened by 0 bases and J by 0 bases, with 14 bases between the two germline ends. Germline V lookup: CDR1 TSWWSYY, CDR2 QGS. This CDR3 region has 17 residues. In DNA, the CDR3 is TGTGCTCTTGGGGAACTCCTGGTGGGGACCGACACCGATAAACTCATCTTT. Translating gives CALGELLVGTDTDKLIF.

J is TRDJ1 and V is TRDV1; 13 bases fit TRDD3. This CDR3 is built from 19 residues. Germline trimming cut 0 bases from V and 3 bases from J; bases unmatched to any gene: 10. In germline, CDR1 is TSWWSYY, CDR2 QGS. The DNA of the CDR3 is TGTGCTCTTGGGGAACTGGGACTGGGGGATACGCGACTTGCCGATAAACTCATCTTT. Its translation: CALGELGLGDTRLADKLIF.

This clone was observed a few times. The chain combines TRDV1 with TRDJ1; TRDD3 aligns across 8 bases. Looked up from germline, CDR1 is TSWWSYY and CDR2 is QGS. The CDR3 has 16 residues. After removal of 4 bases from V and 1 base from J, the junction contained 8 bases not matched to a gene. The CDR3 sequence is CALGAPDWGFTDKLIF. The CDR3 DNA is TGTGCTCTTGGGGCTCCGGACTGGGGGTTCACCGATAAACTCATCTTT.

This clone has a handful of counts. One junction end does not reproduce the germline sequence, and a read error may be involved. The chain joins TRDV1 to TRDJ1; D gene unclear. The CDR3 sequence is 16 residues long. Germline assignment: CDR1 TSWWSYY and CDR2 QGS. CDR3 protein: CALGDNDGRYTDKPIF. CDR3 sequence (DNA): TGTGCTCTTGGGGATAACGATGGGAGGTACACCGATAAACCCATCTTT.

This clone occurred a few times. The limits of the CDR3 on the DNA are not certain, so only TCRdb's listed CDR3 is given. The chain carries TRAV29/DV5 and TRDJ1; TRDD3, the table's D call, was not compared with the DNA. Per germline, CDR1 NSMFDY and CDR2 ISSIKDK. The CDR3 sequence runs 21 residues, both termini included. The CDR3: CSVLLCSKRATVLGDIDKLIF.

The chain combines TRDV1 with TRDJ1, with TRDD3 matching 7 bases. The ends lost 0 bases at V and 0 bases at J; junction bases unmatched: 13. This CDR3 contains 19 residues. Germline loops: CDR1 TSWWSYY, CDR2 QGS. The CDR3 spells CALGELVPRLGIYTDKLIF. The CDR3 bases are TGTGCTCTTGGGGAACTAGTCCCACGACTGGGGATCTACACCGATAAACTCATCTTT.

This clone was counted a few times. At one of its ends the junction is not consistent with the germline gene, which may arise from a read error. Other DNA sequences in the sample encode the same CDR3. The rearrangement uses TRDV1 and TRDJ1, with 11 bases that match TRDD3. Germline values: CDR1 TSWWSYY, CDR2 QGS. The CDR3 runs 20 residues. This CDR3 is CALGDLRPSGGYSGTDKLIF. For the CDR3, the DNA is TGCGCTCTTGGGGACCTTCGTCCCTCTGGGGGATACTCGGGAACCGATAAACTCATCTTT.

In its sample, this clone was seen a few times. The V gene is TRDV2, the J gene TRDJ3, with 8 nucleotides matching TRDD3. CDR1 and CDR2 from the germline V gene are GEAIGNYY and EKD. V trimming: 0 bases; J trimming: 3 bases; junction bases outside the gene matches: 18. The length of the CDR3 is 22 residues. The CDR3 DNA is TGTGCCTGTGACACCTGGGGGATCCAGAGTCGGGAAGAGGGCTGGGACACCCGACAGATGTTTTTC. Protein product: CACDTWGIQSREEGWDTRQMFF.

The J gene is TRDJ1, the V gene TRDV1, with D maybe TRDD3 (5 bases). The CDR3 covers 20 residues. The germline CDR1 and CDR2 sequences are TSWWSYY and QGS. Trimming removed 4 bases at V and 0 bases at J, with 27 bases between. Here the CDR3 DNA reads TGTGCTCTTGGGGCACTCCCCACGGGAGGGGGTAGGGGGTACACCGATAAACTCATCTTT. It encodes CALGALPTGGGRGYTDKLIF.

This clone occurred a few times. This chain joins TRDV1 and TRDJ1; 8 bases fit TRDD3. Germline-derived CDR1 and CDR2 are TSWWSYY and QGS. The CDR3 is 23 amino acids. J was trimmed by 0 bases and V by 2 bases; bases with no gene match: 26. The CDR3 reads CALGEFLYNTDTGGFPYTDKLIF. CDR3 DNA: TGTGCTCTTGGGGAATTTCTCTATAACACCGATACTGGGGGGTTCCCGTACACCGATAAACTCATCTTT.